The source of this T cell receptor beta chain is a study of T cells after yellow fever vaccination. Overall study context: Where fractions had low cell numbers, libraries were prepared from them with the SMART-Seq v4 Ultra Low Input RNA kit.

Synthesis of TCR cDNA relied on 5'RACE template switching, which attached a universal primer site and UMIs. TCRdb re-analysed the 5' RACE reads in MiXCR, keeping a single row per CDR3 protein. This sample carries 400,000 or so distinct CDR3 sequences, 6.2% of them seen once, and the ten largest clones take about 15%. In regard to this clonotype: The antigen is not known.

Germline V gives CDR1 MNHEY, CDR2 SVGAGI. The V end lost 0 bases, the J end lost 5 bases, and 14 bases lay between the germline ends. This CDR3 has 15 residues. Regarding the study as a whole: FACS-sorted repertoires could contain abundant clonotypes contaminating from the bulk population. Subsequent booster samples again held most clones from primary vaccination (around 96% CD4, 85% to 90% CD8).

This TCR was recovered from a man aged 25-45 years who received the YFV17D yellow fever vaccine. The rearrangement uses TRBV6-5 and TRBJ2-7, with D tentatively TRBD1 (5 bases). Sequenced material: PBMCs, taken 5 days after the yellow fever booster vaccination. The CDR3, as DNA: TGTGCCAGCAGTTACTCGAAAGAGACAGCGAACGAGCAGTACTTC. Translated, it gives CASSYSKETANEQYF.